These 26 T cell receptor beta chains originate from one sample sequenced in a study of shared clonotypes between healthy human individuals. Clones were sequenced by immunoSEQ multiplex PCR, and TCRdb holds only the in-frame ones, with some missing. This table holds around 2.3 million clones, approximately 96% found once. Sequencing was performed on naive CD4+ T cells sorted from blood. Documented subset: CD45RA+ positively selected. These receptors all come from a man between 18 and 29 years old in good health.

CDR3 DNA sequence: TGCGCCAGCAGCTCCGAGGGGTGGGGTGTTCGCTACGAGCAGTACTTC. It is translated as CASSSEGWGVRYEQYF. The rearrangement links TRBV5-1 to TRBJ2-7; perhaps D is TRBD1 or TRBD2 (5 bases each). Germline V lookup: CDR1 SGHRS, CDR2 YFSETQ. Trimming shortened V by 3 bases and J by 3 bases, and 19 bases separated the two germline ends. The CDR3 has 16 amino acids.

In regard to this clone: This sample includes further DNA sequences coding for the same CDR3. V gene TRBV18 combines with J gene TRBJ1-4, with D possibly matching TRBD1 (6 bases). Trimming took off 0 bases at V and 8 bases at J, with 13 bases between the two ends. Germline loops: CDR1 KGHSH, CDR2 LQKENI. The CDR3 has 15 residues. The CDR3 DNA follows: TGTGCCAGCTCACCACCGGGACAAGGGCGCGAAAAACTGTTTTTT. Its protein is CASSPPGQGREKLFF.

The chain carries TRBV28 and TRBJ2-2; D is perhaps TRBD2 (6 bases). The germline gives CDR1 MDHEN, CDR2 SYDVKM. The V and J ends lost 2 bases and 4 bases respectively, with 14 bases between them. The length of the CDR3 is 16 residues. CDR3 coding DNA: TGTGCCAGCAGTTTACTGGAGGGCTTGAGCACCGGGGAGCTGTTTTTT. Its translation: CASSLLEGLSTGELFF.

A single count supports this clone. The V gene is TRBV9, the J gene TRBJ2-5; no definite D call. CDR3 length: 13 amino acids. CDR1 SGDLS and CDR2 YYNGEE come from the germline V gene. V dropped 3 bases and J dropped 8 bases, with 14 bases sitting between them. The CDR3 coding sequence is TGTGCCAGCAGCGCTGCCCCCTTGGATACCCAGTACTTC. Amino acid sequence: CASSAAPLDTQYF.

This clone was observed a single time. V gene TRBV11-2 combines with J gene TRBJ2-2; the D gene is possibly TRBD1 (5 bases). V lost 2 bases and J lost 1, with 8 bases in between. The CDR3 sequence is 15 residues long. Looked up from germline, CDR1 is SGHAT and CDR2 is FQNNGV. This CDR3 is CASSLSTGNTGELFF. CDR3 nucleotides: TGTGCCAGCAGCTTATCCACAGGGAACACCGGGGAGCTGTTTTTT.

This sequence joins TRBV29-1 and TRBJ2-6; D uncertain. Trimming stripped 5 bases from V and 1 base from J, with 6 bases between. The CDR3 loop spans 13 amino acids. Germline V gene lookup returns CDR1 SQVTM and CDR2 ANQGSEA. The CDR3, as DNA: TGCAGCGTTTTGTTTTCTGGGGCCAACGTCCTGACTTTC. It translates to CSVLFSGANVLTF.

The rearrangement joins TRBV5-1 to TRBJ2-1, with D perhaps assigned TRBD1 or TRBD2 (5 bases each). V lost 3 bases to trimming and J lost 4 bases, with 17 bases between them. The CDR3 totals 16 residues. The V gene's germline CDR1 is SGHRS and CDR2 YFSETQ. The CDR3 DNA reads as TGCGCCAGCAGCTCCCAGGCCCAGGGACCATACAATGAGCAGTTCTTC. It yields the protein CASSSQAQGPYNEQFF.

The rearrangement links TRBV10-2 to TRBJ1-1, with 7 bases aligning to TRBD1. Germline V gene sequence: CDR1 WSHSY, CDR2 SAAADI. CDR3 length: 14 residues. V gave up 0 bases and J gave up 7 bases; unmatched junction bases: 5. The CDR3 DNA reads as TGCGCCAGCAGTGAGTCTAAGGGGGCTAATGAAGCTTTCTTT. This codes for CASSESKGANEAFF.

A note on this clone: The same CDR3 arises from other DNA sequences in this sample as well. This chain connects TRBV5-1 to TRBJ2-7; D tentatively fits TRBD1 or TRBD2 (5 bases each). CDR3 size: 13 residues. Trimming shortened V by 0 bases and J by 7 bases, and 11 bases separated the two germline ends. CDR1 and CDR2 (germline): SGHRS, YFSETQ. CDR3 nucleotides: TGCGCCAGCAGCTTGGCTTGGGGCGGGGAGCAGTACTTC. This encodes CASSLAWGGEQYF.

The rearrangement links TRBV15 to TRBJ2-2; D might be TRBD1 (6 bases). Germline V gene data show CDR1 as LNHNV and CDR2 as YYDKDF (reference sequence). The CDR3 runs to 15 residues. V lost 1 base, J lost 4 bases, and 10 bases lay in between. CDR3 DNA sequence: TGTGCCACCAGCAGAGTACGGACAGCCACCGGGGAGCTGTTTTTT. As protein: CATSRVRTATGELFF.

The chain is built from TRBV27 and TRBJ1-5, with 12 bases lining up with TRBD1. Unmatched junction bases numbered 7, after V lost 5 bases and J lost 8 bases. There are 15 residues in the CDR3. From germline, CDR1 is MNHEY and CDR2 SMNVEV (reference sequence). DNA of the CDR3: TGTGCCAGCAGTCCGGGGACAGGGGGCAGGGAGCCCCAGCATTTT. Translated: CASSPGTGGREPQHF.

The chain has TRBV30 and TRBJ2-3; 8 nucleotides align to TRBD1. Germline CDR1 reads GTSNPN; CDR2 reads SVGIG (reference sequence). This CDR3 has 14 amino acids. Trimming cost V 4 bases and J 4 bases; bases outside gene matches: 7. The CDR3 DNA reads as TGTGCCTGGACCCCCGGACAGGGTCCAGATACGCAGTATTTT. Residues: CAWTPGQGPDTQYF.

This clone is a singleton in its sample. The chain combines TRBV5-4 with TRBJ1-6; a possible D gene is TRBD1 (5 bases). Trimming took off 4 bases at V and 5 bases at J, with 10 bases between the two ends. The CDR3 contains 14 residues. Germline lookup yields CDR1 SGHNT and CDR2 YYREEE (reference sequence). Here the CDR3 DNA reads TGTGCCAGCAGCCGCCCGGACAATAATTCACCCCTCCACTTT. Protein sequence: CASSRPDNNSPLHF. The whole variable domain, filled in from reference TRBV5-4 and TRBJ1-6, reads ETGVTQSPTHLIKTRGQQVTLRCSSQSGHNTVSWYQQALGQGPQFIFQYYREEENGRGNFPPRFSGLQFPNYSSELNVNALELDDSALYLCASSRPDNNSPLHFGNGTRLTVT.

The V gene is TRBV11-2, the J gene TRBJ2-6; D call uncertain. Germline V gives CDR1 SGHAT, CDR2 FQNNGV. Trimming removed 10 bases from V and 0 bases from J, with 10 bases in between. This CDR3 region has 14 residues. The CDR3 protein is CATGSRSGANVLTF. CDR3 coding DNA: TGTGCCACCGGTAGTCGCTCTGGGGCCAACGTCCTGACTTTC.

Details on this clone: This sample includes further DNA sequences coding for the same CDR3. DNA for the CDR3: TGCGCCAGCAGCTTGGGTCTAGCGGGGGTTAATGAGCAGTTCTTC. Translated, it gives CASSLGLAGVNEQFF. The rearrangement uses TRBV5-1 and TRBJ2-1; TRBD2 matches at 10 bases. The V gene's germline CDR1 is SGHRS and CDR2 YFSETQ. This CDR3 is 15 amino acids long. Losses at the gene ends were 0 bases for V and 7 bases for J; bases not matched to a gene: 4.

The chain employs TRBV7-2 and TRBJ2-7; no firm D call. CDR3 length: 12 amino acids. Trimming left V 6 bases short and J 7 bases short, with 13 bases between. Germline V gives CDR1 SGHTA, CDR2 FQGNSA. Here the CDR3 DNA reads TGTGCCAGCAGTTCAGACTGGCTGGAGCAGTACTTC. Translating gives CASSSDWLEQYF.

The DNA for the CDR3 is TGTGCCTGGAGTCCCCGCGCTATAGGTGTCTTCGATGAGCAGTTCTTC. Translated: CAWSPRAIGVFDEQFF. The chain carries TRBV30 and TRBJ2-1; D uncertain. V was cut by 2 bases and J by 8 bases, with 22 bases left in between. Germline-derived CDR1 and CDR2 are GTSNPN and SVGIG (reference sequence). The CDR3 is 16 residues long. The complete variable domain, with remaining parts taken from reference TRBV30 and TRBJ2-1, reads SQTIHQWPATLVQPVGSPLSLECTVEGTSNPNLYWYRQAAGRGLQLLFYSVGIGQISSEVPQNLSASRPQDRQFILSSKKLLLSDSGFYLCAWSPRAIGVFDEQFFGPGTRLTVL.

J is TRBJ1-2 and V is TRBV19; D perhaps matches TRBD1 (6 bases). Germline assignment: CDR1 LNHDA and CDR2 SQIVND (reference sequence). Trimming shortened V by 4 bases and J by 2 bases, and 17 bases separated the two germline ends. The CDR3 runs 16 residues. The CDR3 protein is CASSTRQEKTNYGYTF. DNA for the CDR3: TGTGCCAGTAGTACTCGACAGGAGAAAACAAACTATGGCTACACCTTC.

The chain employs TRBV4-3 and TRBJ2-7; D unresolved. The germline V gene has CDR1 LGHNA and CDR2 YSLEER. This CDR3 is built from 15 residues. Trimming took 3 bases from V and 5 from J, leaving 17 bases between them. The CDR3, as DNA: TGCGCCAGCAGCCACCAGATATTACAACGAGACGAGCAGTACTTC. It yields the protein CASSHQILQRDEQYF.

The chain joins TRBV5-6 to TRBJ2-1; 7 positions agree with TRBD2. The CDR3 sequence is 14 residues long. Germline CDR1 is SGHDT and CDR2 is YYEEEE. With 3 bases clipped from V and 7 bases from J, the junction kept 7 bases outside the gene matches. CDR3 DNA: TGTGCCAGCAGCTGGCCGGGGGGTTGGAATGAGCAGTTCTTC. Residues: CASSWPGGWNEQFF.

This clone appeared once. The genes are TRBV30 and TRBJ2-7; D might be TRBD1 (5 bases). The CDR3 loop spans 14 amino acids. V was shortened by 0 bases and J by 5 bases, with 14 bases between the two germline ends. In germline, CDR1 is GTSNPN, CDR2 SVGIG (reference sequence). The CDR3, as DNA: TGTGCCTGGAGTGTCCCCCAGCTCAGGGACGAGCAGTACTTC. As protein: CAWSVPQLRDEQYF.

V and J are TRBV5-1 and TRBJ1-1; possibly TRBD1 for D (5 bases). V was cut by 0 bases and J by 4 bases, with 16 bases left in between. The CDR3 is 16 amino acids. The germline V gene encodes CDR1 SGHRS and CDR2 YFSETQ. CDR3 DNA sequence: TGCGCCAGCAGCTTGGCCCGGGAAGACAGAGTCACTGAAGCTTTCTTT. Translation gives CASSLAREDRVTEAFF.

Worth noting for this clone: Other nucleotide sequences from this sample produce the same CDR3. The genes are TRBV19 and TRBJ2-6; D call uncertain. The CDR3 has 12 residues. Between the trimmed V and J ends, which lost 7 bases and 4 bases, there was a span of 5 bases. Germline CDR1 LNHDA, CDR2 SQIVND (reference sequence). The CDR3 DNA is TGTGCCAGTAATCGCGGGGCCAACGTCCTGACTTTC. It is translated as CASNRGANVLTF.

Regarding this clone: This sample includes further DNA sequences coding for the same CDR3. This chain joins TRBV5-1 and TRBJ1-5; D might be TRBD1 (6 bases). This CDR3 spans 14 amino acids. V lost 4 bases and J 3 bases, leaving 11 bases between the germline ends. CDR1 is SGHRS and CDR2 is YFSETQ in the germline V gene. CDR3 nucleotides: TGCGCCAGCAGCCTGGACAGCCTCAATCAGCCCCAGCATTTT. Amino acids: CASSLDSLNQPQHF.

On this clone itself: Other DNA sequences in the sample encode the same CDR3. The J gene is TRBJ1-2, the V gene TRBV9; D ambiguous. This CDR3 comprises 14 residues. The V end was cut by 0 bases, the J end by 2 bases, with 8 bases between. Germline loops: CDR1 SGDLS, CDR2 YYNGEE. The CDR3 here is CASSVGSGNYGYTF. The CDR3, as DNA: TGTGCCAGCAGCGTAGGTTCGGGCAACTATGGCTACACCTTC.

The chain is built from TRBV6-1 and TRBJ1-2; D gene unclear. The CDR3 has 13 amino acids. V lost 6 bases and J 0 bases, leaving 8 bases between the germline ends. Germline V lookup: CDR1 MNHNS, CDR2 SASEGT. DNA for the CDR3: TGTGCCAGCAGGGTTGCAGCTAACTATGGCTACACCTTC. Translation gives CASRVAANYGYTF.